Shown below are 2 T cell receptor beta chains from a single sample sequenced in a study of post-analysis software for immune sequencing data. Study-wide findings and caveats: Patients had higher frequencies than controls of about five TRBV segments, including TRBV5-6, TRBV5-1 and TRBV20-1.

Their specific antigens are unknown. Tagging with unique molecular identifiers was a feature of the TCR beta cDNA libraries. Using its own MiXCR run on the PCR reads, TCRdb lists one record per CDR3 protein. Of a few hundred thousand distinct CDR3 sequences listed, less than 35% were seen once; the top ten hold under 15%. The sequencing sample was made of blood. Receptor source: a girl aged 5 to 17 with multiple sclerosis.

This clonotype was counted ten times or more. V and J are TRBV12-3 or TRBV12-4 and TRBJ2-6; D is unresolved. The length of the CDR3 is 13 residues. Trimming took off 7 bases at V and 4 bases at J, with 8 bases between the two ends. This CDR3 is CASTKSGANVLTF. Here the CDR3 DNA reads TGTGCCAGCACTAAGAGCGGGGCCAACGTCCTGACTTTC.

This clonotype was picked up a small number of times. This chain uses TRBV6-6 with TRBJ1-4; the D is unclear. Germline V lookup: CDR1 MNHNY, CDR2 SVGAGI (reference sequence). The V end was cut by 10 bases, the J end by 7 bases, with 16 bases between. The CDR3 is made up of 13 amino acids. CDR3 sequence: CATTQMSGEKLFF. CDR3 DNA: TGTGCCACAACTCAGATGAGCGGTGAAAAACTGTTTTTT.